This T cell receptor (beta chain) was found in a study of blood T cell repertoires in COVID-19. Study overall: Acute-phase and convalescent COVID-19 samples originated in the United States, Italy and Spain. PBMCs, B-cell-depleted T cells, or T cells were the source of the cDNA or gDNA that made up the material.

In the authors' workflow: By means of reference gene primer amplification, nucleated cell counts were estimated. Assay used: immunoSEQ multiplex PCR; TCRdb lists only in-frame clones, some missing. V and J calls and clone size are copied from that table; D and trimming were computed from the DNA. The table includes about 220,000 clones, roughly four fifths detected once. This CDR3 is built from 17 residues. Germline V gene data show CDR1 as SGHDN and CDR2 as FVKESK. V lost 4 bases and J lost 7; bases outside the gene matches: 8. The chain has TRBV14 and TRBJ2-2; 14 bases fit TRBD2. The sequencing sample was made of peripheral blood. The origin of this receptor is a woman in her 30s who had recovered from COVID-19. CDR3 region: CASSRGLAGEYGGELFF. CDR3 nucleotides: TGTGCCAGCAGCCGGGGACTAGCGGGAGAATATGGCGGGGAGCTGTTTTTT.